Each of the 28 T cell receptor beta chains below was sequenced from the same sample in a study of CD4+ T cells in melanoma. Libraries were prepared by immunoSEQ multiplex PCR; TCRdb keeps only in-frame clonotypes and omits some of them. There are some 47,000 clones in the sample; approximately 92% occur only once, and about 12% lies in the top ten. The sequenced material came from peripheral blood. The receptors originated from a human donor with melanoma.

J is TRBJ2-5 and V is TRBV6-6; D remains unclear. The CDR3 has 14 residues. Deletions cut 5 bases from V and 1 base from J, with 11 bases between. Germline lookup yields CDR1 MNHNY and CDR2 SVGAGI (reference sequence). CDR3 sequence: CASSGYVTQETQYF. Here the CDR3 DNA reads TGTGCCAGCAGTGGCTACGTGACCCAAGAGACCCAGTACTTC.

This clone appeared a single time. This chain links TRBV11-2 with TRBJ2-5; D possibly corresponds to TRBD1 (6 bases). Germline V CDR1 and CDR2: SGHAT, FQNNGV. V lost 5 bases and J 4 bases, leaving 20 bases between the germline ends. The CDR3 is 16 residues long. The CDR3 spells CASSPLEWETGETQYF. DNA for the CDR3: TGTGCCAGCAGCCCACTAGAGTGGGAGACAGGAGAGACCCAGTACTTC.

The chain combines TRBV7-8 with TRBJ2-7; D call uncertain. The CDR3 extends over 12 amino acids. V gave up 2 bases and J gave up 6 bases, with 8 bases separating them. CDR1 and CDR2 from the germline V gene are SGHVS and FQNEAQ. The CDR3 here is CASSLISPEQYF. The CDR3 DNA is TGTGCCAGCAGCTTAATATCCCCCGAGCAGTACTTC.

The rearrangement joins TRBV19 to TRBJ2-1, with D tentatively TRBD1 (6 bases). V was trimmed by 6 bases and J by 6 bases, leaving 18 bases between them. Germline CDR1 LNHDA, CDR2 SQIVND (reference sequence). The CDR3 is 15 amino acids. CDR3 nucleotide sequence: TGTGCCAGTAGAGGGGGACAAAGTCAGGGCAATGAGCAGTTCTTC. Protein: CASRGGQSQGNEQFF.

The chain combines TRBV7-3 with TRBJ2-2; the D is unclear. Germline loops: CDR1 SGHTA, CDR2 FQGTGA. Trimming took off 5 bases at V and 1 base at J, with 8 bases between the two ends. The CDR3 covers 14 residues. The CDR3 DNA is TGTGCCAGCAGCCCGCCGGAGAACACCGGGGAGCTGTTTTTT. It encodes CASSPPENTGELFF.

The chain has TRBV5-5 and TRBJ2-2; D is undetermined. The V and J ends lost 1 base and 6 bases respectively, with 13 bases between them. The germline V gene has CDR1 SGHKS and CDR2 YYEKEE (reference sequence). This CDR3 spans 15 amino acids. The CDR3 DNA is TGTGCCAGCAGCTTGATTCTGAGCCTGGCCGGGGAGCTGTTTTTT. This codes for CASSLILSLAGELFF. The full variable domain, with the rest looked up from reference TRBV5-5 and TRBJ2-2, is DAGVTQSPTHLIKTRGQQVTLRCSPISGHKSVSWYQQVLGQGPQFIFQYYEKEERGRGNFPDRFSARQFPNYSSELNVNALLLGDSALYLCASSLILSLAGELFFGEGSRLTVL.

V usage is TRBV27 and J usage is TRBJ2-2, with TRBD1 matching over 9 bases. The V gene's germline CDR1 is MNHEY and CDR2 SMNVEV (reference sequence). The CDR3 is made up of 13 amino acids. The junction had 6 bases not matched to a gene; V was cut back by 7 bases and J by 9 bases. DNA for the CDR3: TGTGCCAGCACGGGACAGGGCTACCGGGAGCTGTTTTTT. Its translation is CASTGQGYRELFF.

The table lists this clone with a count of one. This rearrangement joins TRBV30 to TRBJ2-6; 9 bases are a match to TRBD1. The CDR3 totals 17 residues. The V and J ends lost 7 bases and 4 bases, in that order; junction bases with no gene match: 14. CDR1 is GTSNPN, CDR2 SVGIG, per germline (reference sequence). CDR3 in amino acids: CAFPVGQGSSGANVLTF. The CDR3 nucleotides read TGTGCCTTTCCAGTGGGACAGGGAAGCTCCGGGGCCAACGTCCTGACTTTC.

This clone appeared a single time. CDR3 in amino acids: CATRTSGGAYNEQFF. The CDR3 region has the DNA TGTGCCACGCGGACTAGCGGGGGGGCCTACAATGAGCAGTTCTTC. This chain links TRBV19 with TRBJ2-1; 15 positions agree with TRBD2. Germline V gene lookup returns CDR1 LNHDA and CDR2 SQIVND (reference sequence). The CDR3 is made up of 15 amino acids. The ends lost 10 bases at V and 2 bases at J; junction bases unmatched: 3.

This clone was seen more than once but under ten times. The genes are TRBV29-1 and TRBJ2-7; TRBD1 matches 8 bases. The CDR3 contains 14 residues. V lost 4 bases to trimming and J lost 5 bases; unmatched junction nucleotides: 10. CDR1 SQVTM and CDR2 ANQGSEA come from the germline V gene. Here the CDR3 reads CSVGGWQGADEQYF. In nucleotides, the CDR3 is TGCAGCGTTGGAGGATGGCAGGGGGCAGACGAGCAGTACTTC.

The count of this clone is one. In DNA, the CDR3 is TGTGCCAGCAGTGATCCAGGGGTCGGCTATGGCTACACCTTC. This gives the protein CASSDPGVGYGYTF. This chain joins TRBV6-1 and TRBJ1-2; tentative D call: TRBD1 (6 bases). There are 14 residues in the CDR3. V gave up 3 bases and J gave up 4 bases, with 12 bases separating them. Germline CDR1 and CDR2: MNHNS and SASEGT.

The rearrangement joins TRBV30 to TRBJ1-2; no firm D call. Looked up from germline, CDR1 is GTSNPN and CDR2 is SVGIG (reference sequence). The CDR3 has 11 amino acids. V was trimmed by 3 bases and J by 4 bases, leaving 6 bases between them. CDR3 nucleotides: TGTGCCTGGAGCCGGGTCTATGGCTACACCTTC. This sequence encodes CAWSRVYGYTF.

V usage is TRBV4-2 and J usage is TRBJ2-1; D unresolved. CDR3 length equals 14 residues. CDR1 and CDR2 (germline): LGHNA, YNFKEQ. Deletions cut 1 base from V and 5 bases from J, with 9 bases between. CDR3 sequence reads: CASSQAPADNEQFF. CDR3 sequence (DNA): TGTGCCAGCAGCCAAGCCCCTGCGGACAATGAGCAGTTCTTC.

The rearrangement links TRBV4-1 to TRBJ1-2; D call uncertain. Germline lookup yields CDR1 MGHRA and CDR2 YSYEKL. The ends were cut back, 4 bases at V and 8 bases at J, with 11 bases in the middle. The CDR3 covers 12 residues. The CDR3: CASSLGVEGYTF. DNA for the CDR3: TGCGCCAGCAGCCTAGGCGTGGAGGGCTACACCTTC.

V is TRBV9 and J is TRBJ2-7; D perhaps matches TRBD2 (6 bases). V was shortened by 4 bases and J by 7 bases, with 24 bases between the two germline ends. CDR3 length equals 16 residues. In germline, CDR1 is SGDLS, CDR2 YYNGEE. This chain's CDR3 is CASSRGGGGSFWEQYF. The CDR3 DNA is TGTGCCAGCAGCAGGGGAGGAGGCGGTTCCTTCTGGGAGCAGTACTTC.

The gene calls are TRBV7-9 and TRBJ1-1, with TRBD1 identical over 8 bases. Germline CDR1 SEHNR, CDR2 FQNEAQ (reference sequence). J gave up 1 base and V 3 bases, and 4 bases lay outside the gene matches. This CDR3 contains 15 residues. The CDR3 spells CASSFGQGRNTEAFF. The CDR3 coding sequence is TGTGCCAGCAGCTTTGGACAGGGACGGAACACTGAAGCTTTCTTT.

This chain uses TRBV30 with TRBJ1-1, with D perhaps TRBD1 (5 bases). The CDR3 spans 14 residues. Germline assignment: CDR1 GTSNPN and CDR2 SVGIG (reference sequence). The V and J ends lost 4 bases and 4 bases respectively, with 16 bases between them. CDR3 sequence reads: CAWTDFTRGTEAFF. The CDR3 nucleotides read TGTGCCTGGACGGACTTTACTAGGGGCACTGAAGCTTTCTTT.

The V gene is TRBV28, the J gene TRBJ1-4; 8 nucleotides agree with TRBD1. CDR1 and CDR2 from the germline V gene are MDHEN and SYDVKM. The length of the CDR3 is 15 residues. Trimming removed 2 bases from V and 8 bases from J; junction bases left unmatched: 7. The CDR3 DNA reads as TGTGCCAGCAGTTTAGGGTCCAGGGGGCGGGAAAAACTGTTTTTT. It specifies CASSLGSRGREKLFF.

For the CDR3, the DNA is TGTGCCAGTAGTATAGGCGGGGTGGACGAGCAGTACTTC. Its protein product is CASSIGGVDEQYF. This rearrangement joins TRBV19 to TRBJ2-7; D might be TRBD2 (6 bases). V was pared by 1 base and J by 5 bases, with 9 bases between. The CDR3 spans 13 residues. CDR1 LNHDA and CDR2 SQIVND come from the germline V gene (reference sequence).

V and J are TRBV30 and TRBJ2-4, with TRBD1 as a possible D gene (6 bases). Germline V gene data show CDR1 as GTSNPN and CDR2 as SVGIG (reference sequence). The CDR3 loop spans 15 amino acids. Trimming removed 3 bases at V and 3 bases at J, with 15 bases between. CDR3 DNA: TGTGCCTGGAGGAAAAAGGGACAACACAAAAACATTCAGTACTTC. This translates into CAWRKKGQHKNIQYF.

The V and J genes are TRBV4-1 and TRBJ2-7; 8 nucleotides line up with TRBD1. Per the germline V gene, CDR1 is MGHRA and CDR2 is YSYEKL. The CDR3 spans 15 residues. V dropped 0 bases and J dropped 2; count of bases not matched to a gene: 3. The CDR3 coding sequence is TGCGCCAGCAGCCAAGAAATACAGGGGGCCTACGAGCAGTACTTC. Translation gives CASSQEIQGAYEQYF.

The chain recombines TRBV6-5 with TRBJ1-5; perhaps TRBD1 as D (5 bases). Germline V gene lookup returns CDR1 MNHEY and CDR2 SVGAGI. V lost 5 bases to trimming and J lost 5 bases, with 13 bases between them. This CDR3 is built from 14 residues. DNA for the CDR3: TGTGCCAGCAGTCTCGACAGATTCTATCAGCCCCAGCATTTT. Translation: CASSLDRFYQPQHF.

The J gene is TRBJ2-1, the V gene TRBV13; 9 nucleotides align to TRBD1. CDR1 PRHDT and CDR2 FYEKMQ come from the germline V gene (reference sequence). CDR3 size: 18 residues. Germline trimming cut 5 bases from V and 7 bases from J; bases unmatched to any gene: 18. Here the CDR3 DNA reads TGTGCCAGCAGCATAGCCCCTCAGGGACAGGGCAAGTGGAATGAGCAGTTCTTC. Translating gives CASSIAPQGQGKWNEQFF.

This rearrangement joins TRBV27 to TRBJ1-2; D is uncertain. Between the trimmed V and J ends, which lost 2 bases and 3 bases, there was a span of 13 bases. The CDR3 extends over 15 amino acids. CDR1 and CDR2 from the germline V gene are MNHEY and SMNVEV (reference sequence). The CDR3 sequence is CASSLGLGIHYGYTF. The CDR3 bases are TGTGCCAGCAGTTTAGGGTTAGGGATTCACTATGGCTACACCTTC.

The genes are TRBV5-1 and TRBJ2-2; 11 positions agree with TRBD2. The ends lost 4 bases at V and 0 bases at J; junction bases unmatched: 5. CDR3 size: 17 residues. In germline, CDR1 is SGHRS, CDR2 YFSETQ. Written as DNA, the CDR3 is TGCGCCAGCAGCGACGGGACTAGCGGAACGAACACCGGGGAGCTGTTTTTT. The encoded protein is CASSDGTSGTNTGELFF.

J is TRBJ1-1 and V is TRBV28; 8 nucleotides line up with TRBD1. V gave up 0 bases and J gave up 3 bases; unmatched junction bases: 3. The CDR3 has 15 amino acids. CDR1 MDHEN and CDR2 SYDVKM come from the germline V gene. CDR3 sequence reads: CASSLWSRGHTEAFF. The DNA for the CDR3 is TGTGCCAGCAGTTTATGGTCCAGGGGGCACACTGAAGCTTTCTTT.

This chain joins TRBV7-2 and TRBJ1-1; 8 nucleotides line up with TRBD1. Trimming removed 2 bases from V and 10 bases from J; junction bases left unmatched: 6. From germline, CDR1 is SGHTA and CDR2 FQGNSA. The length of the CDR3 is 13 residues. The CDR3 reads CASSLNSGGSAFF. CDR3 nucleotide sequence: TGTGCCAGCAGCTTAAACTCAGGGGGCTCAGCTTTCTTT.

V and J are TRBV7-3 and TRBJ2-3; perhaps TRBD2 as D (5 bases). CDR1 SGHTA and CDR2 FQGTGA come from the germline V gene. Deletions cut 1 base from V and 6 bases from J, with 14 bases between. The length of the CDR3 is 15 residues. The chain's CDR3 is CASSLIGDIGDTQYF. The DNA for the CDR3 is TGTGCCAGCAGCTTAATCGGGGATATAGGCGATACGCAGTATTTT.